This T cell receptor (beta chain) was found in a study of T cell repertoires in cytomegalovirus infection. The overall study: Evidence of both CMV infection and a matching HLA type came from public TCR beta signatures.

TCRdb ran MiXCR on the reads and lists one entry per CDR3 protein. The sample records roughly 310,000 distinct CDR3 sequences, just under 30% being singletons. CDR3 size: 13 residues. V lost 0 bases and J 3 bases, leaving 5 bases between the germline ends. CDR1 and CDR2 from the germline V gene are SGDLS and YYNGEE. General study results and limits: HLA-C-restricted CMV-specific TCR beta clonotypes were dominant in the ex vivo response.

Worth noting for this clonotype: Its specificity is not known.

The TCR was taken from a human donor in good health (CMV status not recorded). Some clones in this sample may be carry-over from other donors' samples. The specimen comprised cultured PBMCs, sampled from culture after CMV antigen stimulation. This chain joins TRBV9 and TRBJ2-3; D remains ambiguous. CDR3 region: CASSVVVTDTQYF. Written as DNA, the CDR3 is TGTGCCAGCAGCGTAGTAGTGACAGATACGCAGTATTTT. The full variable domain, in which reference TRBV9 and TRBJ2-3 provide the parts outside the CDR3, is DSGVTQTPKHLITATGQRVTLRCSPRSGDLSVYWYQQSLDQGLQFLIQYYNGEERAKGNILERFSAQQFPDLHSELNLSSLELGDSALYFCASSVVVTDTQYFGPGTRLTVL.